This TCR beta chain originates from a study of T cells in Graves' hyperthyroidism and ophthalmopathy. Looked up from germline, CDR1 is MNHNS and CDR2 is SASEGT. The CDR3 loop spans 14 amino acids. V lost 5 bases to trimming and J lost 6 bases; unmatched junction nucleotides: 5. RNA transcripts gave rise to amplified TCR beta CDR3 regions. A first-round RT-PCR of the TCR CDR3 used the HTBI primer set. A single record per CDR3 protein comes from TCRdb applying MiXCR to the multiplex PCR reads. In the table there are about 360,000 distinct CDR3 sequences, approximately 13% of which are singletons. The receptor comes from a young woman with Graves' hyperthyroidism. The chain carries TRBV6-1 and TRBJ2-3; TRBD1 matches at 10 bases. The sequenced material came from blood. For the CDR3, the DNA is TGTGCCAGCAGTCCGGACAGGGGGTCTGATACGCAGTATTTT. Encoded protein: CASSPDRGSDTQYF.